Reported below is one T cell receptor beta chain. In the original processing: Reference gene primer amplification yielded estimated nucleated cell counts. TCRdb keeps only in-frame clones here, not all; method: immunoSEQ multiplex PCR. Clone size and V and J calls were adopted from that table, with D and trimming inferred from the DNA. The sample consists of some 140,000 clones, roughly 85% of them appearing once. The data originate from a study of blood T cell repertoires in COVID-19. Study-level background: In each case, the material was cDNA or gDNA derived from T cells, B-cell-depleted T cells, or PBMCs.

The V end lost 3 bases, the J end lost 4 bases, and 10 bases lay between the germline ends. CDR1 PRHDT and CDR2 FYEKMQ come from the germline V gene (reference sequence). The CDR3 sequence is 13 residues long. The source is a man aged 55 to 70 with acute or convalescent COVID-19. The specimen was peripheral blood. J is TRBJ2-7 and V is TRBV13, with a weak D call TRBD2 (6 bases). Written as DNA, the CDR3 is TGTGCCAGCAGCTTTAAGGCGGGGTACGAGCAGTACTTC. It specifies CASSFKAGYEQYF.